Listed below are T cell receptor beta chains from one sample, sequenced in a study of PD-L1 blockade in urothelial cancer. The data were produced by immunoSEQ multiplex PCR, yet TCRdb's version contains in-frame clones alone and is incomplete. The sample has 86,000 or so clones; approximately 81% are singletons. This specimen was PBMCs, taken around atezolizumab (anti-PD-L1) treatment. Receptors were obtained from a man in his sixties with urothelial cancer. The CDR3 runs from the conserved cysteine through the conserved F or W.

v_gene	j_gene	CDR3aa
TRBV5-1	TRBJ2-7	CASSIGDRSSSYEQYF
TRBV7-3	TRBJ2-3	CASSLNSGDTQYF
TRBV7-9	TRBJ2-7	CASSRGRVAEQYF
TRBV28	TRBJ1-2	CASSRGTRGYTF
TRBV6-1	TRBJ2-3	CASVTTGPDTQYF
TRBV29-1	TRBJ1-4	CSVRDGGNEKLFF
TRBV6-1	TRBJ2-7	CASSEISLSYEQYF
TRBV9	TRBJ2-1	CASSGQGGYRNEQFF
TRBV5-1	TRBJ1-6	CASSPSGQGGSPLHF
TRBV13	TRBJ2-3	CASSLGRSGGLSDTQYF
TRBV6-5	TRBJ2-7	CASSTDREVWEQYF
TRBV9	TRBJ2-7	CASSGGLGYEQYF
TRBV19	TRBJ2-7	CASSMTGVGEQYF
TRBV21-1	TRBJ2-3	CASSRHGTDTQYF
TRBV30	TRBJ1-1	CAAGGTEAFF
TRBV30	TRBJ2-1	CAWSYRGLDNEQFF
TRBV28	TRBJ2-3	CGIAGGPTDTQYF
TRBV28	TRBJ1-1	CASSTGDSTNTEAFF
TRBV5-1	TRBJ2-2	CASSLSRGSGELFF
TRBV29-1	TRBJ2-7	CSVKYGIDSYEQYF
TRBV7-8	TRBJ2-7	CASSPWDRDDEQYF
TRBV5-1	TRBJ2-3	CASGGGRSTDTQYF
TRBV30	TRBJ2-3	CAWTVTSISTDTQYF
TRBV27	TRBJ2-1	CASSWESSGPISYNEQFF
TRBV7-6	TRBJ2-3	CASSLGGWADTQYF
TRBV11-1	TRBJ1-6	CASSLRQRPDLHF
TRBV11-3	TRBJ2-1	CASSLAGHYNEQFF
TRBV5-1	TRBJ2-5	CASSLAVQGLGETQYF
TRBV5-6	TRBJ2-7	CASSLVGTGVLKNEQYF
TRBV2	TRBJ2-7	CASWPSRGRIDEQYF
TRBV6-1	TRBJ2-1	CASSETLAGLFNEQFF
TRBV9	TRBJ1-3	CASSSLNTIYF
TRBV7-2	TRBJ2-7	CASSLYGRGSEQYF
TRBV20-1	TRBJ1-2	CSGTGAYGYTF
TRBV6-1	TRBJ1-5	CASSEGTTTRNQPQHF
TRBV6-6	TRBJ2-1	CASSSILEGDEQFF
TRBV28	TRBJ2-2	CASRRQGAGGRAHAGELFF
TRBV6-1	TRBJ2-1	CASSEFSNEQFF
TRBV6-6	TRBJ2-3	CASSYGRGGDTQYF
TRBV30	TRBJ2-7	CAWSRTGIYEQYF
TRBV4-3	TRBJ1-2	CASSQLIQGRGYTF
TRBV6-6	TRBJ1-2	CASSPRGYGYTF
TRBV6-1	TRBJ2-5	CASSGGISGSGAETQYF
TRBV6-6	TRBJ1-2	CASSYAGSGYTF
TRBV5-6	TRBJ2-7	CASSRYRDRVYEQYF
TRBV28	TRBJ2-3	CASLRDYHTDTQYF
TRBV9	TRBJ2-2	CASSTPETSGGQSKTGELFF
TRBV7-3	TRBJ1-1	CASSPTPDRGSTEAFF
TRBV20-1	TRBJ1-2	CSASRDFDYTF
TRBV4-2	TRBJ2-5	CASSQDNLGATRRRKTQYF
TRBV2	TRBJ1-4	CASSGTGGGGTNEKLFF
TRBV28	TRBJ2-7	CASSLGTLLGLYF
TRBV19	TRBJ1-1	CASNLRDRESEAFF
TRBV28	TRBJ1-1	CASTGTGSRTEAFF